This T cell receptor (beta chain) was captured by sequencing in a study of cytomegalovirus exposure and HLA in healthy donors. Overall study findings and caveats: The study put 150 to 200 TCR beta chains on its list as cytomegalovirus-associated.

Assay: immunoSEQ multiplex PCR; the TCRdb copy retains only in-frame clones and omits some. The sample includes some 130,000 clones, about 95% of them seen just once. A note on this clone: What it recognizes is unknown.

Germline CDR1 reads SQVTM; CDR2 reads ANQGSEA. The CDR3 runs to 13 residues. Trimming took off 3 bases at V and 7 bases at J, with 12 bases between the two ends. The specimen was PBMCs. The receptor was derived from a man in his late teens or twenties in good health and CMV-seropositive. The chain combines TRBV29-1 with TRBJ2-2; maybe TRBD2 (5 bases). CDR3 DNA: TGCAGCGTTGATGGGCTAGCCGTCGGGGAGCTGTTTTTT. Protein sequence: CSVDGLAVGELFF.